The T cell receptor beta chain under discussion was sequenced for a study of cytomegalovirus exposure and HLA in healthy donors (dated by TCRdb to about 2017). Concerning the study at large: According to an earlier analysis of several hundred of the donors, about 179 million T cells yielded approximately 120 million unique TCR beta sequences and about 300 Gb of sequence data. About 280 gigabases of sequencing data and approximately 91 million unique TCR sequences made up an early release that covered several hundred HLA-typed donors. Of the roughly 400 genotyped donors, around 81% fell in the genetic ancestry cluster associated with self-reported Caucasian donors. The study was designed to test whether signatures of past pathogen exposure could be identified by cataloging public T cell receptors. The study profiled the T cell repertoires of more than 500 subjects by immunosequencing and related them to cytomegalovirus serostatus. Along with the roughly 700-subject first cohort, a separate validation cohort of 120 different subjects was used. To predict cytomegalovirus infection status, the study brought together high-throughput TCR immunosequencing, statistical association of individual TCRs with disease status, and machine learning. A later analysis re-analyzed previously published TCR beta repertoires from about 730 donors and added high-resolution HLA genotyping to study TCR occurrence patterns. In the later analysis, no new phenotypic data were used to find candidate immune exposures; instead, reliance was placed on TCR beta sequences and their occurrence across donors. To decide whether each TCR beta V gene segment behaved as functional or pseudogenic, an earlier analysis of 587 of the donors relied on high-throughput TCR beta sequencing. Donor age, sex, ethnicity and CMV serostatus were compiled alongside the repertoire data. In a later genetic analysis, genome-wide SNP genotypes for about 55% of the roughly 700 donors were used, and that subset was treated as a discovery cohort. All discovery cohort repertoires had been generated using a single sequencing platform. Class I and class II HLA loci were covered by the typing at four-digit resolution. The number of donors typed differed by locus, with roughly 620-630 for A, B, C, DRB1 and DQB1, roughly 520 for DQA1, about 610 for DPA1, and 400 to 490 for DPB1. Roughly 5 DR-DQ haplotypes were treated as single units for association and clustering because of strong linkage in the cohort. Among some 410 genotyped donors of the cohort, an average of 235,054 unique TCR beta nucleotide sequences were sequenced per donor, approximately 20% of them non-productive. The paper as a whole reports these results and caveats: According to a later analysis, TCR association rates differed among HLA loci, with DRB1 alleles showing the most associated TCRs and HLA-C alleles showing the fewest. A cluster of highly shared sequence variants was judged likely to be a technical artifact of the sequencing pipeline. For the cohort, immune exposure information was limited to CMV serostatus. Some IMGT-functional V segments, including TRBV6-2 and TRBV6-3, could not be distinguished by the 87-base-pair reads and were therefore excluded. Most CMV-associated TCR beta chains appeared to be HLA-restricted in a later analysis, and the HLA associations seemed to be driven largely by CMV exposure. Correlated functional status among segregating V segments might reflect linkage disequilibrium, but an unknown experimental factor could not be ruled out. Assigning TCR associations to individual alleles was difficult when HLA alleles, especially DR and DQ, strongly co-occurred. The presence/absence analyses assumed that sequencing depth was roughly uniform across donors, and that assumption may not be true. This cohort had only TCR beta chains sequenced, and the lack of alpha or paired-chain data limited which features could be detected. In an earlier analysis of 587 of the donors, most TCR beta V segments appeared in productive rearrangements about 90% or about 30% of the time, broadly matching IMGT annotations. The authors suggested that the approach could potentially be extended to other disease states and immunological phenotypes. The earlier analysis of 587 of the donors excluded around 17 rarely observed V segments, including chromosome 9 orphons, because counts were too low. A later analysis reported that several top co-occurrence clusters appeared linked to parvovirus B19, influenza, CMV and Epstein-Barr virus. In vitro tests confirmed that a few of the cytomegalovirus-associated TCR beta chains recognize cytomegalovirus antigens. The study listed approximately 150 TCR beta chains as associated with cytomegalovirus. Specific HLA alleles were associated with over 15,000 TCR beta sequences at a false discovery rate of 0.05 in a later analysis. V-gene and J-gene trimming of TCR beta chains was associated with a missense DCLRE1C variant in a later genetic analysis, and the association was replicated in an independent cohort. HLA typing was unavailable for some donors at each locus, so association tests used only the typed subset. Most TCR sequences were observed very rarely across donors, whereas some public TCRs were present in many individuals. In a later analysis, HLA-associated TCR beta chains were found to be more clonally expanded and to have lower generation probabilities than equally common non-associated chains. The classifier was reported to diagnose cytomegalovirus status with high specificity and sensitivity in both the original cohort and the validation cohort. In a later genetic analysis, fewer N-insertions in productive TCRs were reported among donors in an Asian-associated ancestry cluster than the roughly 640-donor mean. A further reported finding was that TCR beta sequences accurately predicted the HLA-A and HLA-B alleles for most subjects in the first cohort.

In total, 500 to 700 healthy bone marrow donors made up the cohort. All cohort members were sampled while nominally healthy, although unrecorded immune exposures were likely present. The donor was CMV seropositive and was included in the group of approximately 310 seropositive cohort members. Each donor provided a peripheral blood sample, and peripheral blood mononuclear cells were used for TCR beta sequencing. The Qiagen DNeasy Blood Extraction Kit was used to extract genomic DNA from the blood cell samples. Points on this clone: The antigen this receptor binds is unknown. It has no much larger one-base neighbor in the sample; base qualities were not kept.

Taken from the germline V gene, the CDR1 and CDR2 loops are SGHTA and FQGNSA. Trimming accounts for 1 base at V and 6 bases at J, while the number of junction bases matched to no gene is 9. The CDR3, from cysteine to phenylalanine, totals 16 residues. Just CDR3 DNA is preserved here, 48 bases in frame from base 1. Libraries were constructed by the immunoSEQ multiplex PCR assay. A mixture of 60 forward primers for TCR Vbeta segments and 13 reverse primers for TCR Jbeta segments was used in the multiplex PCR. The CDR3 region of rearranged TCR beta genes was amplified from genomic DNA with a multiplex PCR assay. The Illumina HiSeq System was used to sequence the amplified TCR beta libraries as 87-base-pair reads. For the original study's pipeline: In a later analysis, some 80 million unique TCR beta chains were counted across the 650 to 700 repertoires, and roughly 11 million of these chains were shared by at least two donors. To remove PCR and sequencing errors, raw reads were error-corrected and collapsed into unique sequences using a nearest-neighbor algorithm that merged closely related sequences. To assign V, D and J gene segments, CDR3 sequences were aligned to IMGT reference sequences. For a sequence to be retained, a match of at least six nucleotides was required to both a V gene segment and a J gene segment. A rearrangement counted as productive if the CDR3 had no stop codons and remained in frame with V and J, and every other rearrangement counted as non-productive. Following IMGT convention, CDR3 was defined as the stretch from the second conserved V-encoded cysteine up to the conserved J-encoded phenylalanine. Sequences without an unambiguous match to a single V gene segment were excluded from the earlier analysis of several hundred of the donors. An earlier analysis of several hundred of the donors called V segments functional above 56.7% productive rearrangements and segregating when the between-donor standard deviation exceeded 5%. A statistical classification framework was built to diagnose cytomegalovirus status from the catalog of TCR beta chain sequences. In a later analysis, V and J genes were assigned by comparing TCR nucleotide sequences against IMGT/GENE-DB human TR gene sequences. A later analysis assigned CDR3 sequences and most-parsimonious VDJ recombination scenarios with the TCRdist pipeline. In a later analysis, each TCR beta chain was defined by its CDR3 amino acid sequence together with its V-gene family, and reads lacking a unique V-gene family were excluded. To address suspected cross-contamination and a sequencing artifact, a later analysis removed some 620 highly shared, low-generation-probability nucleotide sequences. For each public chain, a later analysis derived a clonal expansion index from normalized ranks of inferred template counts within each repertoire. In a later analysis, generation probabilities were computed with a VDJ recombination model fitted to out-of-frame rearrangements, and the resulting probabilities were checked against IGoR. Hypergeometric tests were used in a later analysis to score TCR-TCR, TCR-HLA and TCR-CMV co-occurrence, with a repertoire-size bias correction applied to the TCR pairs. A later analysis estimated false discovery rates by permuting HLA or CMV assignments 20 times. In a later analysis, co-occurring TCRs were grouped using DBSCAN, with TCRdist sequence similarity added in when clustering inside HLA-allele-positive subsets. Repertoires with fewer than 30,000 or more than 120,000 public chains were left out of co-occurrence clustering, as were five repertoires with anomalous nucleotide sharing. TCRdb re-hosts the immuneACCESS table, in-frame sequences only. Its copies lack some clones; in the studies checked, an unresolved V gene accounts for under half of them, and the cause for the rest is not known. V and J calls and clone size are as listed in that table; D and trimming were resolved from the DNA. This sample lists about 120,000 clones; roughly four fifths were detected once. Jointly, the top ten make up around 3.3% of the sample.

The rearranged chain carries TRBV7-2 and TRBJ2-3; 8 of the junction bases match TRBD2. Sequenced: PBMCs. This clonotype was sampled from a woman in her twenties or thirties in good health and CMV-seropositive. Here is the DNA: TGTGCCAGCAGCTTAGGGGCCGGGGGGGGCCTGGATACGCAGTATTTT. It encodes CASSLGAGGGLDTQYF. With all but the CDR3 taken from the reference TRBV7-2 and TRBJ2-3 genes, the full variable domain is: GAGVSQSPSNKVTEKGKDVELRCDPISGHTALYWYRQSLGQGLEFLIYFQGNSAPDKSGLPSDRFSAERTGGSVSTLTIQRTQQEDSAVYLCASSLGAGGGLDTQYFGPGTRLTVL.